The T cell receptor (beta chain) under discussion was sequenced for a study of regulatory T cells in long-lasting Graves disease. Study results and caveats: TRBV28, TRBJ1-2 and TRBJ2-5 were favored in persistent disease.

In the case of this clonotype: The antigen is undetermined.

The authors built TCR beta libraries using iRepertoire HTBI primers and Arm-PCR of CDR3 regions. TCRdb reprocessed the multiplex PCR reads with MiXCR, giving one entry per CDR3 protein. The table shows around 400,000 distinct CDR3 sequences, with around 15% occurring only once. The CDR3 loop spans 13 amino acids. The junction had 5 bases not matched to a gene; V was cut back by 11 bases and J by 0 bases. Germline V gene sequence: CDR1 ENHRY, CDR2 SYGVKD. Time point meaning: newly diagnosed GD, antithyroid drugs for less than 3 months. Following extraction of RNA from PBMCs, that RNA was used to make the TCR library. Patients came through an endocrinology department, and that department was in Xi'an, China.

V gene TRBV10-3 combines with J gene TRBJ2-7; TRBD1 aligns across 9 bases. The sample here was peripheral blood mononuclear cells (PBMCs), taken at new diagnosis, from a patient treated with antithyroid drugs. The sequence came from a female donor with Graves disease. Here the CDR3 DNA reads TGTGCCGTCGACAGGGGGGACTCCTACGAGCAGTACTTC. This codes for CAVDRGDSYEQYF.